Listed here are 32 T cell receptor beta chains from one sample, sequenced in a study of neurological immune-mediated disorders. One entry per CDR3 protein, called by TCRdb with MiXCR from the 5' RACE reads. The repertoire holds tens of thousands of distinct CDR3 sequences, roughly 4% seen once, with 2.2% in the top ten. The source material was PBMCs. Source of these receptors: a woman in her 50s with multiple sclerosis.

This clonotype was seen at least ten times. The CDR3 region is CASSLRTGAKNIQYF. DNA for the CDR3: TGTGCCAGCAGCCTAAGGACAGGAGCCAAAAACATTCAGTACTTC. The gene calls are TRBV3-1 and TRBJ2-4; 7 bases fit TRBD1. This CDR3 is 15 amino acids long. The germline gives CDR1 LGHDT, CDR2 YNNKEL (reference sequence). J was trimmed by 0 bases and V by 4 bases; bases with no gene match: 3.

This clonotype was counted at least ten times. The chain links TRBV2 to TRBJ2-5; D is possibly TRBD1 or TRBD2 (6 bases each). This CDR3 contains 16 residues. The V end lost 2 bases, the J end lost 6 bases, and 19 bases lay between the germline ends. Germline loops: CDR1 SNHLY, CDR2 FYNNEI. This CDR3 is CASSESLWGAGKTQYF. The CDR3 coding sequence is TGTGCCAGCAGTGAAAGTCTCTGGGGGGCAGGAAAGACCCAGTACTTC.

This clonotype was observed at least ten times. The genes are TRBV20-1 and TRBJ1-2, with a weak D call TRBD1 (5 bases). The ends were cut back, 0 bases at V and 7 bases at J, with 12 bases in the middle. The CDR3 has 13 residues. Germline values: CDR1 DFQATT, CDR2 SNEGSKA (reference sequence). CDR3 coding DNA: TGCAGTGCTAGAGATCTTCAGGGTAGTGGCTACACCTTC. Its translation: CSARDLQGSGYTF.

This clonotype is medium-sized in the sample. The CDR3 reads CASSLIGGPKGFF. CDR3 bases: TGCGCCAGCAGCTTGATCGGGGGGCCGAAGGGTTTCTTT. The chain employs TRBV5-1 and TRBJ1-1; D is perhaps TRBD1 (6 bases). The V end lost 1 base, the J end lost 13 bases, and 17 bases lay between the germline ends. This CDR3 contains 13 residues. Germline values: CDR1 SGHRS, CDR2 YFSETQ.

The CDR3 sequence is CATSDRGPQETQYF. The CDR3 bases are TGTGCCACCAGCGACAGGGGTCCCCAAGAGACCCAGTACTTC. The V call is TRBV24-1, the J call TRBJ2-5, with TRBD1 matching 8 bases. Per the germline V gene, CDR1 is KGHDR and CDR2 is SFDVKD. This CDR3 is built from 14 residues. With 7 bases clipped from V and 1 base from J, the junction kept 4 bases outside the gene matches.

This clonotype was observed many times. CDR3 residues: CASGLQGNQPQHF. CDR3 sequence (DNA): TGTGCTAGTGGTTTGCAGGGTAATCAGCCCCAGCATTTT. This chain uses TRBV12-5 with TRBJ1-5; a possible D gene is TRBD1 (5 bases). Germline CDR1 reads LGHNT; CDR2 reads FRNRAP. Trimming left V 2 bases short and J 4 bases short, with 6 bases between. The length of the CDR3 is 13 residues.

This clonotype has ten or more counts. The V gene is TRBV12-3 or TRBV12-4, the J gene TRBJ2-1; D remains ambiguous. The V end was cut by 5 bases, the J end by 9 bases, with 8 bases between. CDR3 size: 11 residues. The CDR3 reads CASSPASEQFF. In DNA form, the CDR3 reads TGTGCCAGCAGTCCGGCTAGTGAGCAGTTCTTC.

In this sample, this clonotype turned up many times. The V call is TRBV7-2, the J call TRBJ2-1; 9 nucleotides line up with TRBD2. Per germline, CDR1 SGHTA and CDR2 FQGNSA. Trimming cost V 4 bases and J 10 bases; bases outside gene matches: 8. This CDR3 contains 14 residues. The CDR3 coding sequence is TGTGCCAGCAGCTCTAGCGGGACGGTTGAGGAGCAGTTCTTC. It yields the protein CASSSSGTVEEQFF. Variable domain in full (rest from reference TRBV7-2 and TRBJ2-1): GAGVSQSPSNKVTEKGKDVELRCDPISGHTALYWYRQSLGQGLEFLIYFQGNSAPDKSGLPSDRFSAERTGGSVSTLTIQRTQQEDSAVYLCASSSSGTVEEQFFGPGTRLTVL.

This clonotype was recorded many times. The chain couples TRBV2 to TRBJ2-1; 9 bases fit TRBD1. The CDR3 sequence is 14 residues long. Germline V gene lookup returns CDR1 SNHLY and CDR2 FYNNEI. After removal of 2 bases from V and 14 bases from J, the junction contained 10 bases not matched to a gene. CDR3 in amino acids: CASSEWSTGQGKFF. The DNA of the CDR3 is TGTGCCAGCAGTGAATGGTCGACCGGACAGGGGAAGTTCTTC.

In this sample, this clonotype turned up many times. The gene calls are TRBV5-1 and TRBJ2-3; 7 positions agree with TRBD1. CDR1 and CDR2 (germline): SGHRS, YFSETQ. With V trimmed by 1 base and J by 2 bases, 4 bases remained unmatched. The CDR3 has 15 amino acids. Here the CDR3 reads CASSLWGQLTDTQYF. The CDR3 DNA reads TGCGCCAGCAGCTTGTGGGGACAGCTCACAGATACGCAGTATTTT.

The sample holds many counts of this clonotype. The chain joins TRBV6-6 to TRBJ1-2; 7 nucleotides agree with TRBD1. This CDR3 spans 12 amino acids. J was trimmed by 6 bases and V by 7 bases; bases with no gene match: 5. From germline, CDR1 is MNHNY and CDR2 SVGAGI (reference sequence). The CDR3 loop is CASTPRGDGYTF. The CDR3 DNA follows: TGTGCCAGCACCCCCAGGGGGGATGGCTACACCTTC.

In this sample, this clonotype turned up a few times. Just one base apart from a much larger clone, this may be a read error. V and J are TRBV10-3 and TRBJ1-3; D might be TRBD1 (6 bases). Germline V gene lookup returns CDR1 ENHRY and CDR2 SYGVKD. This CDR3 contains 15 residues. The V gene lost 6 bases and the J gene lost 1 base, with 13 bases spanning the gap. The CDR3 loop reads CAIRETGKSGNTIYF. As DNA, the CDR3 is TGTGCCATCAGGGAAACAGGGAAATCTGGAAACACCATATATTTT.

This clonotype was seen at least ten times. The rearrangement joins TRBV20-1 to TRBJ1-2; weak D call: TRBD1 (5 bases). The germline V gene encodes CDR1 DFQATT and CDR2 SNEGSKA (reference sequence). Trimming pared 0 bases from V and 4 bases from J, leaving 9 bases between. The CDR3 loop spans 13 amino acids. CDR3 DNA sequence: TGCAGTGCTAGAGATGGGGGGGGCTATGGCTACACCTTC. This encodes CSARDGGGYGYTF.

This clonotype was counted ten times or more. The chain is built from TRBV24-1 and TRBJ2-3; 9 bases match TRBD1. CDR1 is KGHDR and CDR2 is SFDVKD in the germline V gene. The CDR3 consists of 19 residues. V lost 4 bases and J lost 2; bases outside the gene matches: 15. As DNA, the CDR3 is TGTGCCACCAGTGACCAACGGCCCCCGGGACAGGGCCCCACAGATACGCAGTATTTT. Translating it yields CATSDQRPPGQGPTDTQYF.

Many counts were recorded for this clonotype. V gene TRBV27 combines with J gene TRBJ2-7, with 11 bases aligning to TRBD2. The length of the CDR3 is 16 residues. From germline, CDR1 is MNHEY and CDR2 SMNVEV (reference sequence). Unmatched junction bases numbered 6, after V lost 3 bases and J lost 2 bases. The CDR3 loop reads CASSFLTSGKPYEQYF. The CDR3 nucleotides are TGTGCCAGCAGTTTCCTGACTAGCGGGAAGCCCTACGAGCAGTACTTC.

This clonotype showed up many times. The genes are TRBV3-1 and TRBJ2-7; a possible D gene is TRBD1 (6 bases). Germline CDR1 is LGHDT and CDR2 is YNNKEL (reference sequence). The V and J ends lost 4 bases and 1 base respectively, with 17 bases between them. The CDR3 has 16 amino acids. CDR3 sequence (DNA): TGTGCCAGCAGCCGCCAAACAGGGTTAGGATCCTACGAGCAGTACTTC. Encoded protein: CASSRQTGLGSYEQYF.

There are many counts of this clonotype. The chain recombines TRBV6-1 with TRBJ2-1; unclear D gene. The CDR3 sequence is 13 residues long. Trimming shortened V by 2 bases and J by 5 bases, and 7 bases separated the two germline ends. Per germline, CDR1 MNHNS and CDR2 SASEGT. The CDR3 sequence is CASSESGHNEQFF. Here the CDR3 DNA reads TGTGCCAGCAGTGAATCTGGACACAATGAGCAGTTCTTC.

The sample holds many counts of this clonotype. V usage is TRBV9 and J usage is TRBJ2-7; D uncertain. V shed 0 bases and J shed 7 bases, with 17 bases lying between them. The CDR3 runs 15 residues. CDR1 and CDR2 (germline): SGDLS, YYNGEE. The chain's CDR3 is CASSVDSDPVGEQYF. DNA of the CDR3: TGTGCCAGCAGCGTAGACTCGGATCCAGTGGGTGAGCAGTACTTC.

This clonotype came up many times. The chain uses TRBV7-9 and TRBJ1-6, with TRBD1 matching 8 bases. The germline V gene encodes CDR1 SEHNR and CDR2 FQNEAQ (reference sequence). There are 14 residues in the CDR3. V dropped 5 bases and J dropped 10; count of bases not matched to a gene: 7. The CDR3 region has the DNA TGTGCCAGCAGCCAGGGACAGGCTTCCTCACCCCTCCACTTT. As protein: CASSQGQASSPLHF.

This clonotype was seen a handful of times. The chain recombines TRBV11-2 with TRBJ2-3; a possible D gene is TRBD1 (6 bases). Trimming stripped 3 bases from V and 1 base from J, with 14 bases between. Germline lookup yields CDR1 SGHAT and CDR2 FQNNGV. The CDR3 has 16 residues. CDR3 coding DNA: TGTGCCAGCAGCTTCTCAGGGGCGTGGGGCACAGATACGCAGTATTTT. Residues: CASSFSGAWGTDTQYF. Based on the CDR3 plus reference TRBV11-2 and TRBJ2-3, the full variable domain is EAGVAQSPRYKIIEKRQSVAFWCNPISGHATLYWYQQILGQGPKLLIQFQNNGVVDDSQLPKDRFSAERLKGVDSTLKIQPAKLEDSAVYLCASSFSGAWGTDTQYFGPGTRLTVL.

This clonotype came up many times. The chain joins TRBV20-1 to TRBJ2-3; tentative D call: TRBD2 (5 bases). The CDR3 spans 13 residues. CDR1 is DFQATT, CDR2 SNEGSKA, per germline (reference sequence). V was shortened by 1 base and J by 2 bases, with 7 bases between the two germline ends. CDR3 coding DNA: TGCAGTGCTAGAGCGGAGGACACAGATACGCAGTATTTT. Amino acid sequence: CSARAEDTDTQYF.

This clonotype has a count of ten or more. This chain links TRBV3-1 with TRBJ2-1; possible D gene TRBD2, 6 bases. The germline V gene has CDR1 LGHDT and CDR2 YNNKEL (reference sequence). Trimming left V 4 bases short and J 6 bases short, with 16 bases between. This CDR3 comprises 15 residues. CDR3 sequence reads: CASSPGRPGGNEQFF. For the CDR3, the DNA is TGTGCCAGCAGCCCCGGTCGACCCGGGGGCAATGAGCAGTTCTTC.

The V call is TRBV7-8, the J call TRBJ2-7; D not resolved. V was pared by 6 bases and J by 4 bases, with 7 bases between. Germline CDR1 SGHVS, CDR2 FQNEAQ. The CDR3 totals 11 residues. CDR3 DNA: TGTGCCAGCAGATCTAGATACGAGCAGTACTTC. It yields the protein CASRSRYEQYF.

This clonotype has a count of ten or more. The CDR3, as DNA: TGTGCCAGCAGCCCCGGGACTAGCTCCAATGAGCAGTTCTTC. Protein product: CASSPGTSSNEQFF. The V call is TRBV7-3, the J call TRBJ2-1; TRBD2 matches 9 bases. This CDR3 spans 14 amino acids. The germline CDR1 and CDR2 sequences are SGHTA and FQGTGA. Trimming removed 5 bases from V and 6 bases from J; junction bases left unmatched: 5.

As for this clonotype: This could be a read error, since a much larger clone is one nucleotide away. The J gene is TRBJ2-2, the V gene TRBV24-1; D is possibly TRBD1 (6 bases). This CDR3 region has 14 residues. The germline V and J ends were trimmed by 10 bases and 6 bases, with 17 bases remaining between them. Germline assignment: CDR1 KGHDR and CDR2 SFDVKD. The CDR3, as DNA: TGTGCCACTCAGACAGGAGAAAATTCCGGGGAGCTGTTTTTT. This sequence encodes CATQTGENSGELFF.

This clonotype occurred many times. The CDR3 sequence is CASSPLGQRTAEAFF. The CDR3 bases are TGTGCCAGCAGTCCGTTGGGACAGAGAACAGCTGAAGCTTTCTTT. The gene calls are TRBV12-3 or TRBV12-4 and TRBJ1-1; 7 bases match TRBD1. The CDR3 sequence is 15 residues long. Trimming cost V 5 bases and J 6 bases; bases outside gene matches: 12.

This clonotype was seen many times. The V and J genes are TRBV27 and TRBJ1-4; D is unresolved. The CDR3 has 14 residues. Trimming removed 2 bases at V and 10 bases at J, with 14 bases between. In germline, CDR1 is MNHEY, CDR2 SMNVEV (reference sequence). The chain's CDR3 is CASSLGAGGRKLFF. The CDR3, as DNA: TGTGCCAGCAGTTTAGGCGCGGGAGGCCGAAAACTGTTTTTT.

This clonotype has just a few counts. The rearrangement joins TRBV18 to TRBJ2-2; 10 bases match TRBD2. The CDR3 consists of 15 residues. The germline V gene has CDR1 KGHSH and CDR2 LQKENI. Trimming cost V 2 bases and J 5 bases; bases outside gene matches: 2. The CDR3 here is CASSPVAGGTGELFF. CDR3 sequence (DNA): TGTGCCAGCTCACCAGTAGCGGGAGGAACCGGGGAGCTGTTTTTT. Complete variable domain (other parts from reference TRBV18 and TRBJ2-2): NAGVMQNPRHLVRRRGQEARLRCSPMKGHSHVYWYRQLPEEGLKFMVYLQKENIIDESGMPKERFSAEFPKEGPSILRIQQVVRGDSAAYFCASSPVAGGTGELFFGEGSRLTVL.

This clonotype was seen repeatedly, ten times or more. V usage is TRBV7-2 and J usage is TRBJ2-7, with TRBD1 matching over 9 bases. Germline lookup yields CDR1 SGHTA and CDR2 FQGNSA. Trimming removed 5 bases from V and 6 bases from J; junction bases left unmatched: 11. The CDR3 contains 15 residues. CDR3 loop: CASSQRGGQGSEQYF. CDR3 DNA: TGTGCCAGCAGCCAAAGAGGGGGACAGGGTTCCGAGCAGTACTTC.

This clonotype was recorded at least ten times. The chain combines TRBV5-1 with TRBJ2-5; perhaps D is TRBD1 or TRBD2 (6 bases each). The CDR3 has 14 amino acids. V lost 3 bases, J lost 1 base, and 10 bases lay in between. CDR1 is SGHRS and CDR2 is YFSETQ in the germline V gene. The CDR3 DNA sequence: TGCGCCAGCAGCTCCGGGGGCCGCCAAGAGACCCAGTACTTC. As protein: CASSSGGRQETQYF.

This clonotype was seen ten or more times. This rearrangement joins TRBV20-1 to TRBJ2-7; tentatively, D is TRBD2 (5 bases). V dropped 4 bases and J dropped 0 bases, with 16 bases sitting between them. The CDR3 length is 15 residues. Germline lookup yields CDR1 DFQATT and CDR2 SNEGSKA (reference sequence). Here the CDR3 reads CSAKAVAKDSYEQYF. Here the CDR3 DNA reads TGCAGTGCTAAGGCGGTAGCGAAAGACTCCTACGAGCAGTACTTC.

This clonotype has a handful of counts. The V gene is TRBV19, the J gene TRBJ2-7; 8 nucleotides line up with TRBD1. V shed 4 bases and J 3 bases; nucleotides not matched to a gene: 8. The germline V gene encodes CDR1 LNHDA and CDR2 SQIVND (reference sequence). The CDR3 has 15 amino acids. CDR3 DNA: TGTGCCAGTAGTACCCCGCGGACAGGGAGCTACGAGCAGTACTTC. Amino acids: CASSTPRTGSYEQYF. Filled out from reference TRBV19 and TRBJ2-7, the complete variable domain reads DGGITQSPKYLFRKEGQNVTLSCEQNLNHDAMYWYRQDPGQGLRLIYYSQIVNDFQKGDIAEGYSVSREKKESFPLTVTSAQKNPTAFYLCASSTPRTGSYEQYFGPGTRLTVT.